This T cell receptor (beta chain) comes out of a study of identical twins (dated by TCRdb to about 2016). Background for the entire study: To test whether fetal clonotypes persist, the study used deep sequencing on TCR alpha and beta repertoires from monozygotic twins, unrelated adults of various ages, and cord blood. Replicate twin experiments were performed at different times using different library preparation protocols to rule out contamination. The paper's findings and limits, for the study overall: Conclusions relied on cross-sectional statistical analysis, since the same donors could not be followed over many years. Fewer insertions were carried by abundant cord blood beta clonotypes, a similar but weaker trend appeared in young adult naive repertoires, and no such trend appeared in memory repertoires. Zero-insertion analyses could be partly confounded by invariant T cells such as MAIT and iNKT, though diverse VJ usage argued against such confounding for most clonotypes. A weaker excess of twin sharing was found in beta out-of-frame sequences because the signal-to-noise ratio was lowered by fewer shared sequences. Recombination models systematically underestimated out-of-frame TCR alpha sharing in monozygotic twins but agreed with sharing between unrelated individuals. Compared with coincidental sharing between unrelated individuals, an excess of low generation-probability sequences was observed among out-of-frame TCR alpha sequences shared between twins.

Receptor amplification or capture employed 5' RACE. Sequencing relied on an Illumina HiSeq 2000. Template switching added a universal primer binding site, and the final cDNA carried a unique molecular identifier that allowed TCR cDNA molecules to be counted accurately. Specific primers in the conserved constant-segment region were used to synthesize first-strand cDNA for TCR alpha and beta chains. To control for contamination, every cDNA library was double barcoded, receiving both a SMART-Mk sample barcode and Illumina barcodes. Two successive PCR steps introduced TruSeq adapter sequences along with Illumina sample barcodes. TCR alpha and beta cDNA libraries were sequenced on the Illumina HiSeq platform with custom primers. The authors processed their data as follows. MiGEC processed the raw reads to extract unique molecular identifiers, while MiXCR was used to determine the CDR3 positions. For each individual, recombination models were inferred using an EM algorithm with the repgenHMM and IGoR tools. The analysis of shared clonotypes was done with the tcR package in R, with sharing normalized by the product of cloneset sizes. Out-of-frame nonproductive sequences were analyzed to study raw recombination free of thymic and clonal selection effects. TCRdb took the public reads, trimmed them with fastp at Q25, ran MiXCR for clone calling and kept in-frame beta chains. Each record represents a unique CDR3 protein, reported with the most common genes and DNA among its rows. TCRdb's processing, not the authors', yielded these V and J calls. A total of around 1.7 million distinct CDR3 sequences appear in this sample, around 29% of them only once. The top ten clonotypes cover approximately 0.25% of the sample.

As for this clonotype: The antigen this receptor binds is unknown. Base qualities are not recorded, but no much larger clone differs from it by a single base.

The CDR3, from cysteine to phenylalanine, totals 15 residues. Only the CDR3 portion is preserved as DNA: 45 bases, with reading frame beginning at the first base. CDR1 and CDR2, looked up from the germline V gene, are SGDLS and YYNGEE. V is cut back by 2 bases and J by 2 bases, with 3 bases in the junction unmatched. Every donor was a healthy Caucasian. The clonotype comes from a newborn girl in good health. What was sequenced was cord blood. The chain was built from TRBV9 and TRBJ2-5, and TRBD2 matches 10 of the central bases. The CDR3 region has the sequence CASSVVSGGQETQYF. In nucleotide form, the sequence is TGTGCCAGCAGCGTGGTTAGCGGGGGGCAAGAGACCCAGTACTTC.